The rows below give T cell receptor beta chains drawn from one sample of a study of beta chain features in type 1 diabetes. Generated by immunoSEQ multiplex PCR, the TCRdb table keeps only in-frame clones and is missing some. Counted here are about 150,000 clones, 10% occurring once; the ten biggest clones make up 1.3%. The sample comprised naive CD4+ T cells from blood. The receptors were gathered from a young man in good health. CDR3s include the opening cysteine and the closing phenylalanine or tryptophan. The order of the fields is clone size, D gene, J gene, V gene, CDR3 protein, CDR3 DNA. The D gene is left open where the match is weak. Clone size appears in some rows only: once, few, many, or a class for an expanded clone.

clone_size: NA; d_call: NA; j_call: TRBJ2-7; v_call: TRBV28; cdr3_aa: CASSRQAPYEQYF; cdr3_nt: TGTGCCAGCAGCCGACAGGCCCCCTACGAGCAGTACTTC
clone_size: few; d_call: TRBD2; j_call: TRBJ2-7; v_call: TRBV18; cdr3_aa: CASSPLVAGGIYEQYF; cdr3_nt: TGTGCCAGCTCACCACTTGTAGCGGGGGGGATCTACGAGCAGTACTTC
clone_size: NA; d_call: NA; j_call: TRBJ2-7; v_call: TRBV6-5; cdr3_aa: CASSSSRGVKQYF; cdr3_nt: TGTGCCAGCAGCTCTTCCCGCGGGGTTAAGCAGTACTTC
clone_size: NA; d_call: NA; j_call: TRBJ2-2; v_call: TRBV7-9; cdr3_aa: CASSLASGGTGELFF; cdr3_nt: TGTGCCAGCAGCTTAGCTAGCGGTGGGACCGGGGAGCTGTTTTTT
clone_size: few; d_call: NA; j_call: TRBJ2-3; v_call: TRBV19; cdr3_aa: CASSTQGSDTQYF; cdr3_nt: TGTGCCAGTAGTACGCAGGGATCAGATACGCAGTATTTT
clone_size: NA; d_call: NA; j_call: TRBJ1-2; v_call: TRBV30; cdr3_aa: CAWSAISGGLGYTF; cdr3_nt: TGTGCCTGGAGCGCGATCTCGGGGGGCCTTGGCTACACCTTC
clone_size: NA; d_call: TRBD1; j_call: TRBJ2-3; v_call: TRBV7-2; cdr3_aa: CASSLGQGRSGTDTQYF; cdr3_nt: TGTGCCAGCAGCTTAGGACAGGGACGGTCGGGCACAGATACGCAGTATTTT
clone_size: NA; d_call: NA; j_call: TRBJ2-5; v_call: TRBV20-1; cdr3_aa: CSATRGETQYF; cdr3_nt: TGCAGTGCTACCCGGGGAGAGACCCAGTACTTC
clone_size: few; d_call: TRBD2; j_call: TRBJ2-3; v_call: TRBV4-3; cdr3_aa: CASSQAGTSGGDTQYF; cdr3_nt: TGCGCCAGCAGCCAGGCGGGGACTAGCGGGGGGGATACGCAGTATTTT
clone_size: few; d_call: TRBD1; j_call: TRBJ1-4; v_call: TRBV6-1; cdr3_aa: CASSEGQAKLFF; cdr3_nt: TGTGCCAGCAGTGAGGGACAGGCAAAACTGTTTTTT
clone_size: few; d_call: NA; j_call: TRBJ2-7; v_call: TRBV4-3; cdr3_aa: CASSQDQPTTGEQYF; cdr3_nt: TGCGCCAGCAGCCAAGATCAACCGACGACTGGCGAGCAGTACTTC
clone_size: NA; d_call: NA; j_call: TRBJ2-3; v_call: TRBV13; cdr3_aa: CASSFTRQDTQYF; cdr3_nt: TGTGCCAGCAGCTTCACGAGACAGGATACGCAGTATTTT
clone_size: NA; d_call: NA; j_call: TRBJ2-5; v_call: TRBV4-3; cdr3_aa: CASSQEAALGGKETQYF; cdr3_nt: TGCGCCAGCAGCCAAGAAGCCGCGTTGGGGGGAAAAGAGACCCAGTACTTC
clone_size: few; d_call: NA; j_call: TRBJ2-7; v_call: TRBV18; cdr3_aa: CASSPPTDRIDRQYF; cdr3_nt: TGTGCCAGCTCACCGCCGACAGATCGAATTGATCGGCAGTACTTC
clone_size: NA; d_call: TRBD1; j_call: TRBJ2-3; v_call: TRBV6-4; cdr3_aa: CASSDRRQGGDTQYF; cdr3_nt: TGTGCCAGCAGTGACAGGAGACAGGGTGGAGATACGCAGTATTTT
clone_size: few; d_call: NA; j_call: TRBJ2-5; v_call: TRBV11-2; cdr3_aa: CASSTTDQETQYF; cdr3_nt: TGTGCCAGCAGCACGACAGATCAAGAGACCCAGTACTTC
clone_size: few; d_call: NA; j_call: TRBJ1-3; v_call: TRBV7-2; cdr3_aa: CASSPLGGSGNTIYF; cdr3_nt: TGTGCCAGCAGCCCCCTCGGGGGCTCTGGAAACACCATATATTTT
clone_size: few; d_call: NA; j_call: TRBJ2-5; v_call: TRBV7-2; cdr3_aa: CASSLGQLSGETQYF; cdr3_nt: TGTGCCAGCAGCTTGGGACAACTCAGCGGCGAGACCCAGTACTTC
clone_size: NA; d_call: TRBD1; j_call: TRBJ1-2; v_call: TRBV25-1; cdr3_aa: CASSENRGSNYGYTF; cdr3_nt: TGTGCCAGCAGTGAAAACAGGGGAAGTAACTATGGCTACACCTTC
clone_size: NA; d_call: NA; j_call: TRBJ1-6; v_call: TRBV2; cdr3_aa: CASSGGRGGNSPLHF; cdr3_nt: TGTGCCAGCAGCGGGGGAAGGGGCGGCAATTCACCCCTCCACTTT
clone_size: few; d_call: TRBD2; j_call: TRBJ2-3; v_call: TRBV9; cdr3_aa: CASSVAGTSGSMGYF; cdr3_nt: TGTGCCAGCAGCGTAGCCGGGACTAGCGGGTCAATGGGGTATTTT
clone_size: NA; d_call: NA; j_call: TRBJ2-3; v_call: TRBV10-3; cdr3_aa: CAISKGQMVTDTQYF; cdr3_nt: TGTGCCATCAGTAAAGGACAGATGGTGACAGATACGCAGTATTTT
clone_size: NA; d_call: NA; j_call: TRBJ1-4; v_call: TRBV7-9; cdr3_aa: CASSLAAGFNEKLFF; cdr3_nt: TGTGCCAGCAGCTTAGCGGCGGGATTCAATGAAAAACTGTTTTTT
clone_size: few; d_call: TRBD2; j_call: TRBJ2-7; v_call: TRBV18; cdr3_aa: CASSPATSGAREQYF; cdr3_nt: TGTGCCAGCTCACCAGCGACTAGCGGGGCTCGGGAGCAGTACTTC
clone_size: NA; d_call: NA; j_call: TRBJ2-6; v_call: TRBV7-9; cdr3_aa: CASSPRTGFTGANVLTF; cdr3_nt: TGTGCCAGCAGCCCCCGTACAGGGTTTACTGGGGCCAACGTCCTGACTTTC
clone_size: many; d_call: TRBD1; j_call: TRBJ2-7; v_call: TRBV30; cdr3_aa: CALGTASYEQYF; cdr3_nt: TGTGCCCTGGGGACAGCCTCCTACGAGCAGTACTTC
clone_size: NA; d_call: TRBD1; j_call: TRBJ1-2; v_call: TRBV29-1; cdr3_aa: CSVPGGSPGTGINYGYTF; cdr3_nt: TGCAGCGTTCCAGGAGGAAGCCCCGGGACAGGGATTAACTATGGCTACACCTTC
clone_size: NA; d_call: NA; j_call: TRBJ1-2; v_call: TRBV19; cdr3_aa: CASSISQGVNYGYTF; cdr3_nt: TGTGCCAGTAGTATAAGTCAGGGTGTAAACTATGGCTACACCTTC
clone_size: few; d_call: NA; j_call: TRBJ1-1; v_call: TRBV5-6; cdr3_aa: CASSSDGGTGEAFF; cdr3_nt: TGTGCCAGCAGCTCGGACGGGGGAACGGGTGAAGCTTTCTTT